These T cell receptor beta chains were read from a single sample in a study of CD8+ T cells in alopecia areata. Clones were sequenced by immunoSEQ multiplex PCR, and TCRdb holds only the in-frame ones, with some missing. The data hold around 210,000 clones, with around three fifths observed a single time. The specimen was CD8+ T cells sorted from blood. Every receptor here comes from a human donor in good health. Both conserved end residues are trimmed from each CDR3. The size of a clone is reported for some rows only, either as once, few or many, or as a class for expanded clones.

V	length	size	J	CDR3
TRBV29-1	9	-	TRBJ2-1	SVEPLYEQF
TRBV4-1	12	-	TRBJ2-7	ASSQAEISYEQY
TRBV6-1	14	-	TRBJ1-1	ASSEGTGLMNTEAF
TRBV2	15	few	TRBJ2-4	ASSDSGAVLSKNIQY
TRBV30	10	-	TRBJ2-1	AWSPRGSEQF
TRBV7-2	12	-	TRBJ1-1	ASSPLTGSNEAF
TRBV5-6	9	-	TRBJ2-7	ASSLGPEQY
TRBV23-1	14	few	TRBJ1-6	ASSHPDRALNSPLH
TRBV27	10	-	TRBJ1-5	ASSQGNQPQH
TRBV30	9	-	TRBJ1-2	AWSVAPSLT
TRBV29-1	10	-	TRBJ1-1	SVPGGSTEAF
TRBV29-1	12	-	TRBJ2-2	SVEWGAGTGELF
TRBV13	13	many	TRBJ2-3	ASSTRGTSMGTQY
TRBV7-9	13	few	TRBJ2-2	ASSSKGFGSGELF
TRBV5-1	11	-	TRBJ1-1	ASSPMGHTEAF
TRBV29-1	10	-	TRBJ1-2	SVDDRNYGYT
TRBV25-1	10	few	TRBJ1-6	ASSDLIPPLH
TRBV6-5	14	-	TRBJ2-5	ASSWGYPAGQETQY
TRBV7-9	12	few	TRBJ2-3	ASTPRGPPDTQY
TRBV7-9	12	-	TRBJ1-1	ASSLGTANTEAF
TRBV7-6	13	-	TRBJ1-4	ASSGDLSPEKELF
TRBV7-9	15	-	TRBJ2-1	ASSLTQGLSSYNEQF
TRBV11-3	11	few	TRBJ2-5	ASSLLRQETQY
TRBV27	12	once	TRBJ2-7	ASSLGRGRYEQY
TRBV10-2	13	-	TRBJ2-3	ASSESGGVTDTQY
TRBV6-6	13	-	TRBJ2-7	ASSRFAGDFREQY
TRBV10-3	12	-	TRBJ1-3	AISSPGSGNTIY
TRBV4-1	13	-	TRBJ2-7	ASSQVEQEGYEQY
TRBV29-1	10	few	TRBJ2-7	SVTGSMREQY
TRBV29-1	11	-	TRBJ2-7	SVRRGAAYEQY
TRBV27	11	few	TRBJ1-1	ASSLVRNTEAF
TRBV4-1	13	-	TRBJ2-7	ASSQDKGQGHEQY
TRBV2	14	-	TRBJ2-3	ASSAGAGGCTDTQY
TRBV4-1	13	-	TRBJ2-5	ASSPRSLIQETQY
TRBV29-1	11	-	TRBJ2-7	SVWTGGFGEQY
TRBV5-6	10	few	TRBJ1-2	ASSLGDYGYT
TRBV19	8	few	TRBJ1-2	ATGRYGYT